This T cell receptor beta chain was obtained from a study of blood T cell repertoires in COVID-19. The repertoire was sequenced with immunoSEQ multiplex PCR; TCRdb's copy has only in-frame clones and lacks some. The sample lists under 130,000 clones, approximately 69% occurring once. This clone has at least ten counts. The clonotype comes from a man older than 75 with acute or convalescent COVID-19. Source material: peripheral blood.

This CDR3 reads CASSQDSGYTF. As DNA, the CDR3 is TGTGCCAGCAGCCAAGATAGTGGCTACACCTTC. This sequence joins TRBV3-1 (or the pseudogene TRBV3-2) and TRBJ1-2; no clear D gene. Germline lookup yields CDR1 LGHDT and CDR2 YNNKEL (reference sequence). The CDR3 consists of 11 residues. The V and J ends lost 0 bases and 7 bases respectively, with 3 bases between them.